A selection of T cell receptor beta chains follows, all from one sample in a study of Graves' ophthalmopathy and Graves' hyperthyroidism. MiXCR, applied by TCRdb to the multiplex PCR reads, yields one record per CDR3 protein. The repertoire holds approximately 160,000 distinct CDR3 sequences, with just under 40% as singletons. Sequencing used peripheral blood. Receptor source: a man aged 25-45 years with Graves' ophthalmopathy. Each CDR3 is given with its conserved first and last residue. Each record gives: V gene, D gene, J gene, CDR3 length, clone size, CDR3 protein, CDR3 DNA. The D gene is left open where the match is weak. Expanded clones get a size class; other rows say once, few or many, or leave the size out.

v_gene: TRBV19
d_gene: TRBD1
j_gene: TRBJ1-5
len: 14
abundance: many
CDR3aa: CASTGQADNQPQHF
CDR3nt: TGTGCCAGTACCGGACAGGCTGATAATCAGCCCCAGCATTTT

v_gene: TRBV6-2/TRBV6-3
d_gene: TRBD1
j_gene: TRBJ2-7
len: 13
abundance: NA
CDR3aa: CASRTGSVYEQYF
CDR3nt: TGTGCCTCTCGGACAGGCTCCGTCTACGAGCAGTACTTC

v_gene: TRBV30
d_gene: TRBD1
j_gene: TRBJ1-2
len: 13
abundance: many
CDR3aa: CAWSADRGYGYTF
CDR3nt: TGTGCCTGGAGTGCCGACAGGGGCTATGGCTACACCTTC

v_gene: TRBV12-3/TRBV12-4
d_gene: NA
j_gene: TRBJ1-2
len: 13
abundance: many
CDR3aa: CASSMTGWDGYTF
CDR3nt: TGTGCCAGCAGCATGACAGGATGGGATGGCTACACCTTC

v_gene: TRBV6-2/TRBV6-3
d_gene: TRBD1
j_gene: TRBJ2-7
len: 18
abundance: NA
CDR3aa: CASSYSPTGTGNSYEQYF
CDR3nt: TGTGCCAGCAGTTACTCACCTACCGGGACAGGGAACTCCTACGAGCAGTACTTC

v_gene: TRBV28
d_gene: NA
j_gene: TRBJ1-2
len: 15
abundance: many
CDR3aa: CASSGGTVKNYGYTF
CDR3nt: TGTGCCAGCTCTGGGGGGACGGTCAAAAACTATGGCTACACCTTC

v_gene: TRBV12-3/TRBV12-4
d_gene: NA
j_gene: TRBJ1-3
len: 12
abundance: many
CDR3aa: CASSASGNTIYF
CDR3nt: TGTGCCAGCAGTGCTTCTGGAAACACCATATATTTT

v_gene: TRBV12-3/TRBV12-4
d_gene: TRBD1
j_gene: TRBJ1-2
len: 16
abundance: NA
CDR3aa: CASSLRFPGQRYGYTF
CDR3nt: TGTGCCAGCAGTTTACGCTTCCCGGGACAGCGCTATGGCTACACCTTC

v_gene: TRBV5-1
d_gene: NA
j_gene: TRBJ2-5
len: 12
abundance: NA
CDR3aa: CASSPSEETQYF
CDR3nt: TGCGCCAGCAGCCCCAGTGAAGAGACCCAGTACTTC

v_gene: TRBV7-8
d_gene: TRBD1
j_gene: TRBJ2-7
len: 15
abundance: NA
CDR3aa: CASTGRQGKFYEQYF
CDR3nt: TGTGCCAGCACCGGCCGACAGGGAAAATTCTACGAGCAGTACTTC

v_gene: TRBV5-1
d_gene: NA
j_gene: TRBJ2-7
len: 17
abundance: many
CDR3aa: CASSFGFESGDRYEQYF
CDR3nt: TGCGCCAGCAGCTTCGGTTTCGAGTCAGGGGACCGATACGAGCAGTACTTC

v_gene: TRBV6-5
d_gene: TRBD1
j_gene: TRBJ2-7
len: 14
abundance: many
CDR3aa: CASKRQGTQYEQYF
CDR3nt: TGTGCCAGCAAAAGACAGGGGACCCAATACGAGCAGTACTTC

v_gene: TRBV28
d_gene: NA
j_gene: TRBJ2-7
len: 13
abundance: many
CDR3aa: CASRPTASYEQYF
CDR3nt: TGTGCCAGCAGGCCGACAGCGTCCTACGAGCAGTACTTC

v_gene: TRBV11-2
d_gene: TRBD1
j_gene: TRBJ1-2
len: 16
abundance: NA
CDR3aa: CASSSPRRQGREGYTF
CDR3nt: TGTGCCAGCAGCTCCCCCCGGAGACAGGGAAGAGAAGGCTACACCTTC

v_gene: TRBV6-1
d_gene: TRBD2
j_gene: TRBJ2-7
len: 13
abundance: once
CDR3aa: CASNSGGTYEQYF
CDR3nt: TGTGCCAGCAACAGCGGGGGTACCTACGAGCAGTACTTC

v_gene: TRBV28
d_gene: NA
j_gene: TRBJ2-7
len: 15
abundance: NA
CDR3aa: CASSPRYRDSYEQYF
CDR3nt: TGTGCCAGCAGTCCTCGATACAGGGATTCCTACGAGCAGTACTTC

v_gene: TRBV11-2
d_gene: NA
j_gene: TRBJ2-5
len: 18
abundance: NA
CDR3aa: CASSLRGQIGGTGETQYF
CDR3nt: TGTGCCAGCAGCTTACGTGGCCAAATAGGGGGGACGGGAGAGACCCAGTACTTC